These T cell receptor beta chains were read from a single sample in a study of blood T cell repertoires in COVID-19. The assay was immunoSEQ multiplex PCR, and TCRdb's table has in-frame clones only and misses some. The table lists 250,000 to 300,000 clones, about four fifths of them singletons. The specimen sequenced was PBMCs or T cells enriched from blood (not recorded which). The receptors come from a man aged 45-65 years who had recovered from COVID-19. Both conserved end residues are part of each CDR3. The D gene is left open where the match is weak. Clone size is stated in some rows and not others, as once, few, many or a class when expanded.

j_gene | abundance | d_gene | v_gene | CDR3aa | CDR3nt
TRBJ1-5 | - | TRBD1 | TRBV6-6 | CASGAGTGIRGQPQHF | TGTGCCAGCGGCGCCGGGACAGGGATTCGGGGTCAGCCCCAGCATTTT
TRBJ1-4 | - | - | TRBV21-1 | CASSKEEGQGDEKLFF | TGTGCCAGCAGCAAAGAGGAGGGACAGGGGGATGAAAAACTGTTTTTT
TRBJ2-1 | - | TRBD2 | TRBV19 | CASSIKGTISYNEQFF | TGTGCCAGTAGTATAAAGGGGACTATCTCCTACAATGAGCAGTTCTTC
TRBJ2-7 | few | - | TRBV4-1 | CASSLQWGGGLVYEQYF | TGCGCCAGCAGCCTCCAATGGGGTGGCGGGTTAGTCTACGAGCAGTACTTC
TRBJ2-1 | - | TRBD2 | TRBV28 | CASSQSGISYNEQFF | TGTGCCAGCAGCCAGAGCGGGATCTCCTACAATGAGCAGTTCTTC
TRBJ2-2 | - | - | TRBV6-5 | CAGASAGPPGELFF | TGTGCCGGAGCCTCGGCAGGGCCACCCGGGGAGCTGTTTTTT
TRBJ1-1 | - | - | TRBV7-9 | CASRPPGASMNTEAFF | TGTGCCAGCAGACCCCCAGGGGCCTCCATGAACACTGAAGCTTTCTTT
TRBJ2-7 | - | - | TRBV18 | CASSDIKGGEQYF | TGTGCCAGCTCCGACATCAAAGGAGGCGAGCAGTACTTC
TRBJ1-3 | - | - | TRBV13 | CASSADRSQGDTIYF | TGTGCCAGCAGCGCTGACAGATCTCAAGGGGACACCATATATTTT
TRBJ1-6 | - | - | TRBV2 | CASWRGGDSPLHF | TGTGCCAGTTGGAGGGGCGGTGATTCACCCCTCCACTTT
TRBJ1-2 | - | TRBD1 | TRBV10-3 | CAISEGQGYYGYTF | TGTGCCATCAGTGAGGGACAGGGCTACTATGGCTACACCTTC
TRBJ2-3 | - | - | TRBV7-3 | CASSLMAGGTDTQYF | TGTGCCAGCAGCTTAATGGCAGGGGGGACAGATACGCAGTATTTT
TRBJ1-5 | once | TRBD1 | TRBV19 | CASTNTQRGQHQPQHF | TGTGCCAGTACCAATACACAAAGGGGGCAGCATCAGCCCCAGCATTTT
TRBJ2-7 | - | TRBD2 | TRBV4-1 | CASSQDPSGSSYEQYF | TGCGCCAGCAGCCAAGACCCTAGCGGTAGCTCCTACGAGCAGTACTTC
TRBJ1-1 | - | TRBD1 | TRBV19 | CASSISKTGSTEAFF | TGTGCCAGTAGTATTTCCAAGACAGGGAGCACTGAAGCTTTCTTT
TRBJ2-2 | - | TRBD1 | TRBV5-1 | CASRGQANTGELFF | TGCGCCAGCCGGGGACAGGCGAACACCGGGGAGCTGTTTTTT
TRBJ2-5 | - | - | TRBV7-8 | CASSLEWQEETQYF | TGTGCCAGCAGCTTAGAATGGCAGGAAGAGACCCAGTACTTC
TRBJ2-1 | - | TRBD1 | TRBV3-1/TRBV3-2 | CASSPTAGTGSYNEQFF | TGTGCCAGCAGCCCTACCGCCGGGACAGGCTCCTACAATGAGCAGTTCTTC
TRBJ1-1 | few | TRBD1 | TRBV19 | CATHRGSAEAFF | TGTGCCACTCACAGGGGGTCTGCTGAAGCTTTCTTT
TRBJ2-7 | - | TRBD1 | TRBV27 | CASSFHPPGDRAYEQYF | TGTGCCAGCAGTTTCCACCCCCCTGGGGACAGGGCCTACGAGCAGTACTTC
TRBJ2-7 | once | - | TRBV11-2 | CASNRGGLDGYEQYF | TGTGCCAGCAATAGGGGGGGGCTAGACGGCTACGAGCAGTACTTC
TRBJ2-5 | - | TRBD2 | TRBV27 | CASSPLAGVREGTQYF | TGTGCCAGCAGTCCCCTGGCGGGAGTAAGGGAGGGGACCCAGTACTTC
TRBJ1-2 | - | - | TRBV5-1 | CASSAGVGDGYTF | TGCGCCAGCAGCGCAGGGGTGGGAGATGGCTACACCTTC
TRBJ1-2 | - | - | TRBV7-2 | CASSRGAVDGYTF | TGTGCCAGCAGCCGGGGGGCAGTTGATGGCTACACCTTC
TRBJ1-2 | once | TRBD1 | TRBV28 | CASSLGGDRYGYTF | TGTGCCAGCAGTTTAGGGGGGGACAGGTATGGCTACACCTTC
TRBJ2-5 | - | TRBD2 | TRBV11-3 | CASSSGTSGGETQYF | TGTGCCAGCAGCTCCGGGACTAGCGGGGGGGAGACCCAGTACTTC
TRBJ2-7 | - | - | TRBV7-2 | CASSLSIAGANYEQYF | TGTGCCAGCAGCTTATCGATCGCGGGGGCTAACTACGAGCAGTACTTC
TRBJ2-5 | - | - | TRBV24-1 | CATSDASEPGSQYF | TGTGCCACCAGTGATGCCTCTGAACCGGGTTCCCAGTACTTC
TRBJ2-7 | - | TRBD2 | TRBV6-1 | CASSEILKRDGVYF | TGTGCCAGCAGTGAAATTTTAAAGCGGGATGGAGTGTACTTC
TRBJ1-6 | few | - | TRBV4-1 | CASSQELTWANSPLHF | TGCGCCAGCAGCCAAGAGCTGACGTGGGCTAATTCACCCCTCCACTTT
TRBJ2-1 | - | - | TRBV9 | CASSVAGGRGLDNEQFF | TGTGCCAGCAGCGTAGCGGGGGGCAGGGGGCTGGACAATGAGCAGTTCTTC
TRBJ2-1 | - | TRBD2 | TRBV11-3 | CASSSGLAGYNEQFF | TGTGCCAGCAGCTCGGGACTAGCGGGTTACAATGAGCAGTTCTTC
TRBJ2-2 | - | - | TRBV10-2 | CASSVTGNTGELFF | TGCGCCAGCAGTGTCACAGGGAACACCGGGGAGCTGTTTTTT
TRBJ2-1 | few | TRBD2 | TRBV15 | CATSRGTSGSDEQFF | TGTGCCACCAGCAGGGGGACTAGCGGGAGTGATGAGCAGTTCTTC
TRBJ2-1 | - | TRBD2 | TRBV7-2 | CASSLAASGGQSYNEQFF | TGTGCCAGCAGCTTAGCGGCTAGCGGGGGGCAATCCTACAATGAGCAGTTCTTC
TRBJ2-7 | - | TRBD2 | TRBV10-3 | CAIRPREGNEQYF | TGTGCCATCAGACCGAGGGAGGGAAACGAGCAGTACTTC
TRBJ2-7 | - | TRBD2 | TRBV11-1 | CASSLARSGTKDF | TGTGCCAGCAGCTTAGCGAGGTCGGGGACTAAAGACTTC
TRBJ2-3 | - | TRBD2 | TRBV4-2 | CASSQDMAGGRNTQYF | TGTGCCAGCAGCCAAGATATGGCGGGGGGGAGGAATACGCAGTATTTT
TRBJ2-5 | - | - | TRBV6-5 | CASSYLLDYTETQYF | TGTGCCAGCAGTTACTTGCTTGACTATACAGAGACCCAGTACTTC
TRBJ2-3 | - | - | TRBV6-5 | CASRYLASGITDTQYF | TGTGCCAGCAGGTACCTAGCGTCGGGTATCACAGATACGCAGTATTTT
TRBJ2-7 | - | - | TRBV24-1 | CATSGTGSYEQYF | TGTGCCACCTCCGGTACAGGTTCCTACGAGCAGTACTTC
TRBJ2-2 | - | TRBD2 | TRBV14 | CASSGLAGSGELFF | TGTGCCAGCAGCGGACTAGCGGGGTCCGGGGAGCTGTTTTTT
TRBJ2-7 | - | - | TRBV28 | CASGLEGEQYF | TGTGCCAGCGGCCTGGAGGGCGAGCAGTACTTC
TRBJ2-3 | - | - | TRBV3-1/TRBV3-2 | CASSKLEVGSDTQYF | TGTGCCAGCAGCAAGCTAGAAGTAGGCTCAGATACGCAGTATTTT
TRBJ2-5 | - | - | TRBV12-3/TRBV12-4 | CASRPRAETQYF | TGTGCCAGCAGGCCACGCGCGGAGACCCAGTACTTC
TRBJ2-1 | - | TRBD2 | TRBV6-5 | CASRTSGGNEQFF | TGTGCCAGCCGGACTAGCGGGGGGAATGAGCAGTTCTTC
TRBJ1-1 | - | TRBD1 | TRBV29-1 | CSVSRTGVTEAFF | TGCAGCGTCTCCCGAACAGGGGTCACTGAAGCTTTCTTT
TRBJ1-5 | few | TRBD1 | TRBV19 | CASSVQGAISNQPQHF | TGTGCCAGTAGTGTACAGGGGGCGATTAGCAATCAGCCCCAGCATTTT
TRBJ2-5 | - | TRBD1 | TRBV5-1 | CASSLGQGSGETQYF | TGCGCCAGCAGCCTGGGACAGGGGTCGGGCGAGACCCAGTACTTC
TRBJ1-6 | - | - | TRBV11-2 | CASTTFSGLHNSPLHF | TGTGCCAGCACCACCTTTTCGGGACTCCATAATTCACCCCTCCACTTT
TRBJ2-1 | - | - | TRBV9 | CASRPASRTNYNEQFF | TGTGCCAGCAGACCAGCTAGCCGGACTAACTACAATGAGCAGTTCTTC
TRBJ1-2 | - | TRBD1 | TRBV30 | CAWRTGGNYGYTF | TGTGCCTGGCGGACAGGGGGAAACTATGGCTACACCTTC
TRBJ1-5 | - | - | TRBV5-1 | CASSPGGLGSQPQHF | TGCGCCAGCAGCCCCGGTGGGCTAGGGAGTCAGCCCCAGCATTTT
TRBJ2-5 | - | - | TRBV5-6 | CASSLERGETQYF | TGTGCCAGCAGCTTGGAGCGAGGGGAGACCCAGTACTTC
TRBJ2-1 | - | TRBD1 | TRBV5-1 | CASSLGGTGGYNEQFF | TGCGCCAGCAGCTTGGGTGGGACAGGGGGCTACAATGAGCAGTTCTTC